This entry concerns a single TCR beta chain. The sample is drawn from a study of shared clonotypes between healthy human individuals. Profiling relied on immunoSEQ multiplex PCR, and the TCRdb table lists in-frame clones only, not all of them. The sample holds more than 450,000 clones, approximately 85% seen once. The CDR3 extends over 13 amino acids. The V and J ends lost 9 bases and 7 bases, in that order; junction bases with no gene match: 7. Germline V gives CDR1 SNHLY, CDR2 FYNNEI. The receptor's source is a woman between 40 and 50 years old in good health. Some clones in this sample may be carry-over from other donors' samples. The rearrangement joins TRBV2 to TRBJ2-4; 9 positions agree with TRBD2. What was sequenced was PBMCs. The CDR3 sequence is CASVAGVWNIQYF. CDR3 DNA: TGTGCCAGTGTAGCGGGAGTCTGGAACATTCAGTACTTC.